The rows below give T cell receptor beta chains drawn from one sample of a study of tumor-infiltrating lymphocytes in oesophageal squamous cell carcinoma. MiXCR was run by TCRdb on the PCR reads, yielding one entry per CDR3 protein. The table includes about 12,000 distinct CDR3 sequences, 50% to 65% detected once. The sample taken for sequencing was esophageal tumor tissue. These TCRs come from a female donor with esophageal squamous cell carcinoma. CDR3s include the opening cysteine and the closing phenylalanine or tryptophan. Fields, in order: V gene, J gene, CDR3 protein.

>TRBV5-1|TRBJ2-2
CASSLREWDTGELFF
>TRBV12-3/TRBV12-4|TRBJ2-3
CASSLGGSGDTQYF
>TRBV5-3|NA
CASSFLSTSGSGNEQFF
>TRBV7-6|TRBJ2-6
CASSQGIGTGANVLTF
>TRBV19|TRBJ2-3
CASSGGTGSTDTQYF
>TRBV12-3/TRBV12-4|TRBJ1-3
CASRPTGTGNTIYF
>TRBV6-6|NA
CASSLRTGSSYEQYF
>TRBV7-2|TRBJ2-3
CASSSDSSTDTQYF
>TRBV15|TRBJ2-6
CATSKDGSGANVLTF
>TRBV7-8|TRBJ1-5
CASSSFDRGTGQPQHF
>TRBV27|NA
CASSWGGGASYEQYF
>TRBV7-6|NA
CASSLSGHELYGYTF
>TRBV5-6|NA
CASSPGTGKMDEQYF
>TRBV7-9|TRBJ2-5
CASSAQTNAETQYF
>TRBV7-4|NA
CASSFRLVEDNEQFF
>TRBV2|TRBJ2-4
CASSDRGPGEPKNIQYF
>TRBV11-3|TRBJ2-7
CASSSRAGVEQYF
>TRBV27|NA
CATSSGTVTYEQYF
>TRBV27|TRBJ2-1
CASSRGTGGYNEQFF
>TRBV6-5|NA
CASSYSFAPGGNEQFF
>TRBV6-6|NA
CASSFGSGKYNEQFF
>TRBV7-2|TRBJ2-1
CASSFKLHNEQFF
>TRBV7-3|NA
CASSRGARREQFF